One sample yielded the 24 T cell receptor beta chains listed below, sequenced in a study of blood T cell repertoires in COVID-19. The method was immunoSEQ multiplex PCR; TCRdb's version includes in-frame clones alone and lacks a portion of them. The data hold about 200,000 clones, with roughly 88% observed a single time. The source material was peripheral blood. Every receptor here comes from a human donor in a cohort sampled during active COVID-19.

The sample holds a few counts of this clone. The V call is TRBV4-1, the J call TRBJ2-7; a possible D gene is TRBD2 (6 bases). Germline assignment: CDR1 MGHRA and CDR2 YSYEKL. V shed 0 bases and J shed 1 base, with 13 bases lying between them. The CDR3 has 16 amino acids. CDR3 sequence: CASSQDGGRISYEQYF. The CDR3, as DNA: TGCGCCAGCAGCCAAGATGGGGGGAGGATTTCCTACGAGCAGTACTTC.

The CDR3 nucleotides read TGTGCCAGCAGTCCACGCAGGGATACCTACAATGAGCAGTTCTTC. Its translation: CASSPRRDTYNEQFF. The J gene is TRBJ2-1, the V gene TRBV27, with TRBD1 as a possible D gene (5 bases). Trimming took 5 bases from V and 2 from J, leaving 13 bases between them. Germline loops: CDR1 MNHEY, CDR2 SMNVEV (reference sequence). The CDR3 has 15 amino acids.

This sequence joins TRBV4-1 and TRBJ2-1, with 10 positions matching TRBD2. The germline CDR1 and CDR2 sequences are MGHRA and YSYEKL. V dropped 4 bases and J dropped 8; count of bases not matched to a gene: 11. The CDR3 covers 16 residues. The CDR3, as DNA: TGCGCCAGCAGCCCGATAGAGCGGGAGGGGAGTGATGAGCAGTTCTTC. It yields the protein CASSPIEREGSDEQFF.

The chain is built from TRBV5-1 and TRBJ1-4, with D possibly matching TRBD1 (6 bases). CDR1 SGHRS and CDR2 YFSETQ come from the germline V gene. The CDR3 runs to 16 residues. V lost 4 bases and J 7 bases, leaving 20 bases between the germline ends. The CDR3 region has the DNA TGCGCCAGCAGCCCCGACAGGCCCCCGGGAGGTGAAAAACTGTTTTTT. It codes for CASSPDRPPGGEKLFF.

The chain combines TRBV11-2 with TRBJ2-7; perhaps TRBD2 as D (6 bases). V was cut by 3 bases and J by 7 bases, with 22 bases left in between. This CDR3 is 16 amino acids long. CDR1 and CDR2 (germline): SGHAT, FQNNGV. The CDR3 here is CASSFNWGDQRGEQYF. The CDR3 DNA is TGTGCCAGCAGCTTTAATTGGGGGGACCAACGAGGAGAGCAGTACTTC.

V and J are TRBV24-1 and TRBJ2-5; no reliable D call. V was cut by 1 base and J by 4 bases, with 6 bases left in between. The CDR3 is 13 amino acids. CDR1 KGHDR and CDR2 SFDVKD come from the germline V gene. CDR3 region: CATSDFPRETQYF. The CDR3 nucleotides read TGTGCCACCAGTGATTTTCCCCGAGAGACCCAGTACTTC.

The rearrangement uses TRBV5-4 and TRBJ1-1; D may be TRBD1 (5 bases). Germline V lookup: CDR1 SGHNT, CDR2 YYREEE (reference sequence). V was cut by 0 bases and J by 0 bases, with 12 bases left in between. This CDR3 is 16 amino acids long. CDR3 DNA sequence: TGTGCCAGCAGCTTGGCCCCAGGGCCAGTGAACACTGAAGCTTTCTTT. It codes for CASSLAPGPVNTEAFF.

In its sample, this clone was seen many times. The V call is TRBV5-6, the J call TRBJ2-7; D call uncertain. In germline, CDR1 is SGHDT, CDR2 YYEEEE. The CDR3 totals 13 residues. V was clipped by 3 bases and J by 0 bases, with 7 bases between them. This chain's CDR3 is CASSSPSSYEQYF. For the CDR3, the DNA is TGTGCCAGCAGCTCCCCATCCTCCTACGAGCAGTACTTC.

The chain couples TRBV4-2 to TRBJ2-1, with no clear D. The V end was cut by 5 bases, the J end by 7 bases, with 12 bases between. The germline gives CDR1 LGHNA, CDR2 YNFKEQ. This CDR3 comprises 13 residues. CDR3 nucleotides: TGTGCCAGCAGCTTAAATCGCGCTAATGAGCAGTTCTTC. Translated: CASSLNRANEQFF.

This rearrangement joins TRBV6-5 to TRBJ1-2, with 8 bases matching TRBD1. This CDR3 spans 13 amino acids. After removal of 5 bases from V and 8 bases from J, the junction contained 7 bases not matched to a gene. Germline V gene lookup returns CDR1 MNHEY and CDR2 SVGAGI. CDR3 coding DNA: TGTGCCAGCAGTCGGACAGGGAGCATGGGCTACACCTTC. Protein: CASSRTGSMGYTF.

The rearrangement uses TRBV30 and TRBJ2-3; 13 bases fit TRBD2. This CDR3 contains 16 residues. The V segment lost 3 bases and the J segment 6 bases; nucleotides outside the gene matches: 9. CDR1 and CDR2 from the germline V gene are GTSNPN and SVGIG (reference sequence). The CDR3 sequence: CAWSPKTSGRRDTQYF. DNA for the CDR3: TGTGCCTGGAGCCCTAAGACTAGCGGGAGGCGGGATACGCAGTATTTT.

The chain has TRBV18 and TRBJ2-7; 9 nucleotides line up with TRBD1. The junction had 4 bases not matched to a gene; V was cut back by 3 bases and J by 7 bases. CDR3 length: 13 amino acids. Looked up from germline, CDR1 is KGHSH and CDR2 is LQKENI. The CDR3 loop reads CASSPRDREEQYF. The CDR3 nucleotides are TGTGCCAGCTCACCCCGGGACAGGGAAGAGCAGTACTTC.

The chain carries TRBV18 and TRBJ2-5; 8 bases fit TRBD1. After removal of 6 bases from V and 1 base from J, the junction contained 4 bases not matched to a gene. CDR1 and CDR2 (germline): KGHSH, LQKENI. CDR3 length: 14 residues. CDR3 coding DNA: TGTGCCAGCTCGTACACAGGGGGCCAAGAGACCCAGTACTTC. This translates into CASSYTGGQETQYF. The full variable domain, in which reference TRBV18 and TRBJ2-5 provide the parts outside the CDR3, is NAGVMQNPRHLVRRRGQEARLRCSPMKGHSHVYWYRQLPEEGLKFMVYLQKENIIDESGMPKERFSAEFPKEGPSILRIQQVVRGDSAAYFCASSYTGGQETQYFGPGTRLLVL.

The chain employs TRBV29-1 and TRBJ2-3; 9 positions match TRBD1. CDR3 size: 14 residues. The germline gives CDR1 SQVTM, CDR2 ANQGSEA. After removal of 2 bases from V and 7 bases from J, the junction contained 7 bases not matched to a gene. CDR3 nucleotides: TGCAGCGTTGAACCGGGACAGGGTAGAAATACGCAGTATTTT. This translates into CSVEPGQGRNTQYF.

This clone has only one observation. V gene TRBV7-2 combines with J gene TRBJ2-7, with D tentatively TRBD2 (5 bases). The germline V gene has CDR1 SGHTA and CDR2 FQGNSA. The V gene lost 6 bases and the J gene lost 1 base, with 16 bases spanning the gap. The CDR3 is 15 residues long. The chain's CDR3 is CASRTGGLRSYEQYF. The CDR3 DNA sequence: TGTGCCAGCAGGACCGGCGGGTTAAGATCCTACGAGCAGTACTTC.

This clone was counted ten times or more. V gene TRBV2 combines with J gene TRBJ1-6; 9 bases line up with TRBD1. The CDR3 contains 16 residues. V dropped 6 bases and J dropped 7; count of bases not matched to a gene: 10. From germline, CDR1 is SNHLY and CDR2 FYNNEI. CDR3 sequence: CASRVQGAGVNSPLHF. Written as DNA, the CDR3 is TGTGCCAGCAGAGTACAGGGGGCGGGCGTGAATTCACCCCTCCACTTT.

The V and J genes are TRBV29-1 and TRBJ2-7; D may be TRBD1 (5 bases). Germline CDR1 SQVTM, CDR2 ANQGSEA. Trimming pared 5 bases from V and 4 bases from J, leaving 12 bases between. The CDR3 has 12 residues. CDR3 nucleotide sequence: TGCAGCGTTCGTCAGGGCGGATACGAGCAGTACTTC. It codes for CSVRQGGYEQYF.

This clone has a single count. The rearrangement joins TRBV11-2 to TRBJ2-7; 7 bases fit TRBD1. Germline values: CDR1 SGHAT, CDR2 FQNNGV. Trimming cost V 1 base and J 2 bases; bases outside gene matches: 2. CDR3 length equals 14 residues. The CDR3 coding sequence is TGTGCCAGCAGCTTAGGAACAGGGGCCTACGAGCAGTACTTC. It encodes CASSLGTGAYEQYF.

J is TRBJ2-1 and V is TRBV19; 10 nucleotides align to TRBD2. The ends lost 0 bases at V and 1 base at J; junction bases unmatched: 9. The CDR3 runs 19 residues. Looked up from germline, CDR1 is LNHDA and CDR2 is SQIVND (reference sequence). CDR3: CASSIDSGLAGVSYNEQFF. CDR3 sequence (DNA): TGTGCCAGTAGTATAGATTCGGGGCTAGCGGGAGTGTCCTACAATGAGCAGTTCTTC.

The chain is built from TRBV2 and TRBJ1-5; possible D gene TRBD1, 5 bases. V lost 4 bases and J lost 5, with 12 bases in between. This CDR3 comprises 14 residues. Germline V lookup: CDR1 SNHLY, CDR2 FYNNEI. CDR3 region: CASSAQGNDQPQHF. In DNA form, the CDR3 reads TGTGCCAGCAGTGCCCAGGGTAACGATCAGCCCCAGCATTTT.

The rearrangement joins TRBV28 to TRBJ2-3; TRBD1 agrees at 11 bases. J gave up 1 base and V 6 bases, and 6 bases lay outside the gene matches. CDR1 and CDR2 from the germline V gene are MDHEN and SYDVKM. The CDR3 runs to 16 residues. CDR3 nucleotide sequence: TGTGCCAGCAGCCGACGGACAGGGGGCCGCACAGATACGCAGTATTTT. This translates into CASSRRTGGRTDTQYF.

By sample share, this clone is medium-sized. This chain joins TRBV11-3 and TRBJ2-2, with D hard to call. Between the trimmed V and J ends, which lost 5 bases and 6 bases, there was a span of 7 bases. The CDR3 runs 12 residues. CDR1 is SGHNT, CDR2 YENEEA, per germline. CDR3 in amino acids: CASSPGAGELFF. CDR3 in DNA: TGTGCCAGCAGCCCCGGTGCCGGGGAGCTGTTTTTT.

The CDR3 sequence is CSVSGAADTQYF. CDR3 sequence (DNA): TGCAGCGTATCAGGGGCCGCAGATACGCAGTATTTT. The chain is built from TRBV29-1 and TRBJ2-3; perhaps TRBD1 as D (6 bases). The CDR3 has 12 residues. Germline loops: CDR1 SQVTM, CDR2 ANQGSEA. The V gene lost 6 bases and the J gene lost 4 bases, with 11 bases spanning the gap.

This clone has only a few counts. The rearrangement uses TRBV10-1 and TRBJ1-2; maybe TRBD1 (6 bases). This CDR3 contains 13 residues. The V gene lost 5 bases and the J gene lost 2 bases, with 9 bases spanning the gap. CDR1 is WNHNN, CDR2 SYGVQD, per germline (reference sequence). CDR3 loop: CASSWDKNYGYTF. The CDR3 nucleotides are TGCGCCAGCAGTTGGGACAAGAACTATGGCTACACCTTC.